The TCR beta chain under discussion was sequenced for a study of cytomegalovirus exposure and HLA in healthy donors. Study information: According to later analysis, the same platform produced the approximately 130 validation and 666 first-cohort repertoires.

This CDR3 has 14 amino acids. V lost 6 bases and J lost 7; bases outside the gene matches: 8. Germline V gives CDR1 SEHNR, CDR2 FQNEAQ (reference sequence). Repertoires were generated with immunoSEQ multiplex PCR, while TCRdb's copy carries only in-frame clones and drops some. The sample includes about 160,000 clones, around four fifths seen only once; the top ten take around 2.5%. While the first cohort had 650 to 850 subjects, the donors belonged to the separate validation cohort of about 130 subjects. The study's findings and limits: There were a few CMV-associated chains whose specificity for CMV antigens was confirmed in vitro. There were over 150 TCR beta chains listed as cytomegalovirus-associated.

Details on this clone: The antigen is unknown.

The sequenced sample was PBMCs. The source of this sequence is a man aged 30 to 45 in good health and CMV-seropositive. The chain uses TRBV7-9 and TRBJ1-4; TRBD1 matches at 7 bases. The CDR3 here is CASRGRQGVEKLFF. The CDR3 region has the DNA TGTGCCAGCAGGGGCCGCCAGGGGGTTGAAAAACTGTTTTTT.